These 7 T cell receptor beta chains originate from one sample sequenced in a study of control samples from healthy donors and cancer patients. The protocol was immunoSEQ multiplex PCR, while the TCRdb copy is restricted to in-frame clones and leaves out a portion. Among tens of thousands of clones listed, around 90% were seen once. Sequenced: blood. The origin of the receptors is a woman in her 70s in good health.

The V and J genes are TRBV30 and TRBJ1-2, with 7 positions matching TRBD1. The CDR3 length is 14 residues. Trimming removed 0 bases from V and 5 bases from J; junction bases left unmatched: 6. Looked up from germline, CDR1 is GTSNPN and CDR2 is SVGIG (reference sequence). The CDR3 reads CAWSVSGGGYGYTF. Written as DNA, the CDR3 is TGTGCCTGGAGTGTCTCAGGGGGTGGTTATGGCTACACCTTC.

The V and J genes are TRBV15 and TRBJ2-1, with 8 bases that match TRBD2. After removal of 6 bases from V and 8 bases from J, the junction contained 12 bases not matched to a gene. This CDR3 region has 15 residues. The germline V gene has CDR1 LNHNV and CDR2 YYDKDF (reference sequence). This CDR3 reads CATRGWAGGEDEQFF. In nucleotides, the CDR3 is TGTGCCACCAGAGGTTGGGCGGGGGGAGAGGATGAGCAGTTCTTC.

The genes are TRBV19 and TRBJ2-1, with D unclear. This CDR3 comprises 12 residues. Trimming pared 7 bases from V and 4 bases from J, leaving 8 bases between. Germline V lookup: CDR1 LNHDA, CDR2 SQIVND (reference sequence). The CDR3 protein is CASINPYNEQFF. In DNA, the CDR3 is TGTGCCAGTATTAACCCTTACAATGAGCAGTTCTTC.

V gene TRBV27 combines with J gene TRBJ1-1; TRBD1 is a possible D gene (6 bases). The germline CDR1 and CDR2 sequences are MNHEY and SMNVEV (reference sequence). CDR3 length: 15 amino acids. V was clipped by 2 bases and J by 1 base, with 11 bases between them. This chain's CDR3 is CASSLQTGPNTEAFF. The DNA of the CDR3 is TGTGCCAGCAGTTTACAGACAGGTCCGAACACTGAAGCTTTCTTT.

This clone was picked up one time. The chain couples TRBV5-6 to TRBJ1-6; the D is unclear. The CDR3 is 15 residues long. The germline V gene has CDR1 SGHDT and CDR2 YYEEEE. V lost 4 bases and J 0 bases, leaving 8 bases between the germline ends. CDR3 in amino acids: CASSGWSSYNSPLHF. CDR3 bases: TGTGCCAGCAGCGGTTGGAGCTCCTATAATTCACCCCTCCACTTT.

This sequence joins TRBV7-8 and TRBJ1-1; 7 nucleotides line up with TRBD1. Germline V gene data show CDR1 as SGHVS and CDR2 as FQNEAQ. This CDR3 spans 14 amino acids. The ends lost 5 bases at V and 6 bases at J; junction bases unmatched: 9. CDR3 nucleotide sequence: TGTGCCAGCAGCCAACAGGGGTTGGGCGCTGAAGCTTTCTTT. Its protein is CASSQQGLGAEAFF.

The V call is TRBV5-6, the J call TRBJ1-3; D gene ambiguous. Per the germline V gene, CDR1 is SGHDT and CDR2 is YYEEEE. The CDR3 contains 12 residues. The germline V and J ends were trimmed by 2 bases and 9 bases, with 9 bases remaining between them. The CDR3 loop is CASSFTRGTIYF. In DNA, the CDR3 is TGTGCCAGCAGCTTCACTAGAGGCACCATATATTTT.